The source of this TCR beta chain is a study of blood T cell repertoires in COVID-19. Study in general: The samples span acute and convalescent COVID-19 from the United States, Italy and Spain. The analysed material was cDNA or gDNA that came from T cells, B-cell-depleted T cells, or PBMCs.

Sequencing used immunoSEQ multiplex PCR; TCRdb keeps in-frame clones, though not all of them. The repertoire holds under 45,000 clones, with approximately 86% as singletons. The ends lost 0 bases at V and 1 base at J; junction bases unmatched: 5. The CDR3 extends over 16 amino acids. CDR1 is SGHNT, CDR2 YYREEE, per germline (reference sequence). The material sequenced was peripheral blood. This TCR came from a human donor in a cohort sampled during active COVID-19. This chain joins TRBV5-4 and TRBJ2-5, with 8 bases that match TRBD1. The CDR3 protein is CASSLGTGIGQETQYF. CDR3 DNA sequence: TGTGCCAGCAGCTTGGGGACAGGGATTGGCCAAGAGACCCAGTACTTC. Together with reference TRBV5-4 and TRBJ2-5, the CDR3 gives the full variable domain: ETGVTQSPTHLIKTRGQQVTLRCSSQSGHNTVSWYQQALGQGPQFIFQYYREEENGRGNFPPRFSGLQFPNYSSELNVNALELDDSALYLCASSLGTGIGQETQYFGPGTRLLVL.